These 5 T cell receptor beta chains were sequenced from one sample in a study of T cells in Graves' hyperthyroidism and ophthalmopathy. RNA transcripts provided the source from which TCR beta CDR3 regions were amplified. HTBI primers drove first-round RT-PCR of the TCR CDR3. MiXCR, run by TCRdb on the multiplex PCR reads, gives a single entry per CDR3 protein. The sample includes 350,000 to 500,000 distinct CDR3 sequences, approximately 14% seen only once; the top ten take 5.3%. Sequenced: blood. These receptors were obtained from a woman aged 18-29 years with Graves' hyperthyroidism.

J is TRBJ2-7 and V is TRBV7-9, with TRBD1 matching 8 bases. The J segment lost 2 bases and the V segment lost 4 bases, leaving 19 bases of the junction unmatched. Per the germline V gene, CDR1 is SEHNR and CDR2 is FQNEAQ (reference sequence). The CDR3 consists of 19 residues. In DNA, the CDR3 is TGTGCCAGCAGCTCTGGGTATAAACCGGGACAGGCGATTCCCTACGAGCAGTACTTC. This encodes CASSSGYKPGQAIPYEQYF.

In its sample, this clonotype was seen many times. As DNA, the CDR3 is TGCAGCGTTGAAGATCTCGAGGGGGGACGTGCAGATACGCAGTATTTT. Its protein product is CSVEDLEGGRADTQYF. The rearrangement links TRBV29-1 to TRBJ2-3; D assignment may be TRBD1 or TRBD2 (6 bases each). The CDR3 runs to 16 residues. The V end lost 0 bases, the J end lost 4 bases, and 17 bases lay between the germline ends. Germline CDR1 is SQVTM and CDR2 is ANQGSEA.

Ten or more counts support this clonotype. The chain has TRBV11-2 and TRBJ2-7, with D perhaps TRBD2 (5 bases). The V gene lost 0 bases and the J gene lost 0 bases, with 15 bases spanning the gap. The CDR3 has 17 amino acids. Germline lookup yields CDR1 SGHAT and CDR2 FQNNGV. The DNA of the CDR3 is TGTGCCAGCAGCTTAGATGGGGAAGGGAGAAGCTCCTACGAGCAGTACTTC. It yields the protein CASSLDGEGRSSYEQYF.

V gene TRBV20-1 combines with J gene TRBJ1-4; 11 positions agree with TRBD1. V shed 5 bases, J shed 7 bases, and the junction held 3 bases outside the gene matches. This CDR3 is built from 13 residues. Per germline, CDR1 DFQATT and CDR2 SNEGSKA (reference sequence). The CDR3 coding sequence is TGCAGTGCTGGACAGGGGGCGACTGAAAAACTGTTTTTT. Its protein is CSAGQGATEKLFF.

Ten or more counts support this clonotype. This chain uses TRBV3-1 with TRBJ1-1, with D hard to call. The V gene lost 1 base and the J gene lost 1 base, with 7 bases spanning the gap. This CDR3 is 14 amino acids long. Germline V gene lookup returns CDR1 LGHDT and CDR2 YNNKEL (reference sequence). CDR3 amino acids: CASSQAEGNTEAFF. CDR3 sequence (DNA): TGTGCCAGCAGCCAAGCTGAGGGGAACACTGAAGCTTTCTTT.